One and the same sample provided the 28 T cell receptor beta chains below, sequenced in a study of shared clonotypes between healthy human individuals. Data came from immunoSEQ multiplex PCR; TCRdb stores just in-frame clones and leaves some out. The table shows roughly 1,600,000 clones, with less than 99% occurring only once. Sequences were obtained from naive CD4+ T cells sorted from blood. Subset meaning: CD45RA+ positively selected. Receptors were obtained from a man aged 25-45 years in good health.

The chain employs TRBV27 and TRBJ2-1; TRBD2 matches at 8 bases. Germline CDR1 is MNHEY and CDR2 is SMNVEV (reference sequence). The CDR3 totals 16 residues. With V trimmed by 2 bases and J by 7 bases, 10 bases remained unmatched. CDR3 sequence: CASSLGDGRGRNEQFF. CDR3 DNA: TGTGCCAGCAGTTTAGGGGACGGGAGGGGCAGGAATGAGCAGTTCTTC.

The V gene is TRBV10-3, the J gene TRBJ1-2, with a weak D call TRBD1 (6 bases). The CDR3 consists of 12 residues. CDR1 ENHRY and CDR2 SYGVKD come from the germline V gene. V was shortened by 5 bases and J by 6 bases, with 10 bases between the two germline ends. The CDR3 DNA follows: TGTGCCATCAGTTTTGGGGGCGATGGCTACACCTTC. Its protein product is CAISFGGDGYTF.

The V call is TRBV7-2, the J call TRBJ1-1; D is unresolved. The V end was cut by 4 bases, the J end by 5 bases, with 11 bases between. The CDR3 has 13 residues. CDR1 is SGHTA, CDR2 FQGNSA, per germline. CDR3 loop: CASSSRTRTEAFF. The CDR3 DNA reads TGTGCCAGCAGCTCACGGACTCGGACTGAAGCTTTCTTT.

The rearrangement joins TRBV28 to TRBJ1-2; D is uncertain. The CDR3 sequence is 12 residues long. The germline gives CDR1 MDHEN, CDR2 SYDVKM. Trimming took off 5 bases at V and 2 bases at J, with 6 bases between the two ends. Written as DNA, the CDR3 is TGTGCCAGCAGTACGATAAACTATGGCTACACCTTC. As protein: CASSTINYGYTF.

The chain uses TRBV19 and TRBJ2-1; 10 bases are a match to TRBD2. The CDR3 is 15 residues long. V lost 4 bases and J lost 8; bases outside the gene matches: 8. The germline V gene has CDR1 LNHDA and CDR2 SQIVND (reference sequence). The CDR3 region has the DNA TGTGCCAGTAGTAGGGGGGGACTAGCGATTTATGAGCAGTTCTTC. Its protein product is CASSRGGLAIYEQFF.

The CDR3 protein is CASSVDWGPNTEAFF. The CDR3 bases are TGTGCCAGCAGCGTTGACTGGGGCCCGAACACTGAAGCTTTCTTT. The chain combines TRBV9 with TRBJ1-1, with D possibly TRBD1 on 5 matching bases. V dropped 2 bases and J dropped 1 base, with 12 bases sitting between them. The CDR3 has 15 residues. Germline values: CDR1 SGDLS, CDR2 YYNGEE.

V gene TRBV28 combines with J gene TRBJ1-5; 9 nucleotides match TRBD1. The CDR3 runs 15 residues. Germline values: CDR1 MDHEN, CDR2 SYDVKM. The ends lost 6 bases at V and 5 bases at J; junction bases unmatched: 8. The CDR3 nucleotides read TGTGCCAGCAGCCCCCCGGACAGGGGTTATCAGCCCCAGCATTTT. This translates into CASSPPDRGYQPQHF.

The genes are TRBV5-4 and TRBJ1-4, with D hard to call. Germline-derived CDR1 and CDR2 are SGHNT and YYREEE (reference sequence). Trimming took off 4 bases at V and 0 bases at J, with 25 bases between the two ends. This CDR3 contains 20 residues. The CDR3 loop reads CASSPDAGVGILSTNEKLFF. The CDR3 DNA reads TGTGCCAGCAGCCCCGATGCCGGCGTCGGGATACTTTCAACTAATGAAAAACTGTTTTTT.

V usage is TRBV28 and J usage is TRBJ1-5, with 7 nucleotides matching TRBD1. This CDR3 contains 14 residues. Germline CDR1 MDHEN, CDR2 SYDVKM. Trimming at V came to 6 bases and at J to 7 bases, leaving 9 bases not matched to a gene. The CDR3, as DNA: TGTGCCAGCAGCACCGGGACAGAAAACCAGCCCCAGCATTTT. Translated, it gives CASSTGTENQPQHF.

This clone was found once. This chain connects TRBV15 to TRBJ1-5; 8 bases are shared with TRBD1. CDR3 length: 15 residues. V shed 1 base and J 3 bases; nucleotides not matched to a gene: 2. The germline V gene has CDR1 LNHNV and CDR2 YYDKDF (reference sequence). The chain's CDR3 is CATSRGDRPNQPQHF. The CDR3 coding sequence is TGTGCCACCAGCAGAGGGGACAGGCCCAATCAGCCCCAGCATTTT.

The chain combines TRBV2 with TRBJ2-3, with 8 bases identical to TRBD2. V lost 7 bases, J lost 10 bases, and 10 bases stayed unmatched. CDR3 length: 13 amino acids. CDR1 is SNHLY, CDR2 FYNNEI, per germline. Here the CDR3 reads CASTGGLASPQYF. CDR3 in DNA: TGTGCCAGCACGGGAGGACTAGCCTCTCCGCAGTATTTT. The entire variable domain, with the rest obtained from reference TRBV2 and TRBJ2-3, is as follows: EPEVTQTPSHQVTQMGQEVILRCVPISNHLYFYWYRQILGQKVEFLVSFYNNEISEKSEIFDDQFSVERPDGSNFTLKIRSTKLEDSAMYFCASTGGLASPQYFGPGTRLTVL.

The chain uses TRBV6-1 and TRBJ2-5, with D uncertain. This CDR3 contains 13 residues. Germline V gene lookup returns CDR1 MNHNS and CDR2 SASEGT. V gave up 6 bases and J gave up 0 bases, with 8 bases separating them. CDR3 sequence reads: CASSALNQETQYF. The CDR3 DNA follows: TGTGCCAGCAGCGCGCTCAACCAAGAGACCCAGTACTTC.

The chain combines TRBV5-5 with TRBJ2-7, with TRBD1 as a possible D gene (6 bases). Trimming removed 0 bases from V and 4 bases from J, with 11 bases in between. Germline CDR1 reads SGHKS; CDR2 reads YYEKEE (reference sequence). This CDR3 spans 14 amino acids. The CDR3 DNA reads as TGTGCCAGCAGCTTGGTGGCCGACAGGTACGAGCAGTACTTC. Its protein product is CASSLVADRYEQYF.

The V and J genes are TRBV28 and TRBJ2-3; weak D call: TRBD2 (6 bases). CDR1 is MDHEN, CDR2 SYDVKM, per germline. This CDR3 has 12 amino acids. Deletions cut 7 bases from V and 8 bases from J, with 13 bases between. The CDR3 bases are TGTGCCAGCAACCGGGGGAGCACTACGCAGTATTTT. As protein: CASNRGSTTQYF.

CDR3 nucleotides: TGTGCCAGCAGCTTGGGAGGGCGGGGGACGGGTTCCTACGAGCAGTACTTC. Amino acids: CASSLGGRGTGSYEQYF. This chain joins TRBV5-4 and TRBJ2-7; 7 bases match TRBD2. The V and J ends lost 0 bases and 1 base, in that order; junction bases with no gene match: 10. The CDR3 length is 17 residues. Looked up from germline, CDR1 is SGHNT and CDR2 is YYREEE (reference sequence).

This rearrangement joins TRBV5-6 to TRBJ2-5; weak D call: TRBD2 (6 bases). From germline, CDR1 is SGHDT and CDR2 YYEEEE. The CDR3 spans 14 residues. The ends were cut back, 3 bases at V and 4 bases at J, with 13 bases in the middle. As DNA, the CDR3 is TGTGCCAGCAGCTCCAACTTGGGGGGAGAGACCCAGTACTTC. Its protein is CASSSNLGGETQYF.

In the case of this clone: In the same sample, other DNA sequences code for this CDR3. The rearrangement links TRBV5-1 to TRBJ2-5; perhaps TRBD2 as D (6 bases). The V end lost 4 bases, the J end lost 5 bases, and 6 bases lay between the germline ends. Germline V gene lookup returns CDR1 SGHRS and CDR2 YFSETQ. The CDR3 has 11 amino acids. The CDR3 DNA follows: TGCGCCAGCAGCGGGGGGGAGACCCAGTACTTC. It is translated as CASSGGETQYF.

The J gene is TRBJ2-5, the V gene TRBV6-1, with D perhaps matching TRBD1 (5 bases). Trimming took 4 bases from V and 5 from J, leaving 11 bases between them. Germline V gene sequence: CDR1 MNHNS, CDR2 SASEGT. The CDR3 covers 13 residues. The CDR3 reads CASSAGLVETQYF. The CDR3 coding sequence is TGTGCCAGCAGTGCAGGGCTGGTGGAGACCCAGTACTTC.

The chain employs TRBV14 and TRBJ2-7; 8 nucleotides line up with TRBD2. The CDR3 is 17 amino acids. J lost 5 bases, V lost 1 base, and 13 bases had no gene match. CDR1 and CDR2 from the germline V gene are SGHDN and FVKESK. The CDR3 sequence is CASSQGAREEMTDEQYF. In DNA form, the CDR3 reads TGTGCCAGCAGCCAAGGGGCGCGGGAGGAGATGACGGACGAGCAGTACTTC.

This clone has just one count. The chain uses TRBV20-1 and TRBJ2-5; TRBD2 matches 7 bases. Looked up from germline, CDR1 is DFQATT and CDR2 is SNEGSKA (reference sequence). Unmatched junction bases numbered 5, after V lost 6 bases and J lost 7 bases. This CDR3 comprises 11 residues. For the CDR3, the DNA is TGCAGTGCAGTCTCGGGGGGGACCCAGTACTTC. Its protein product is CSAVSGGTQYF.

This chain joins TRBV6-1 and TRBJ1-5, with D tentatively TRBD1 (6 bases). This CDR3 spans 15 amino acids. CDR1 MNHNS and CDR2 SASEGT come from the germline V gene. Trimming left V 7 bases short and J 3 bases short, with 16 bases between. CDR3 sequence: CASNPRGAYNQPQHF. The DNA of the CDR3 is TGTGCCAGCAACCCAAGGGGGGCCTACAATCAGCCCCAGCATTTT.

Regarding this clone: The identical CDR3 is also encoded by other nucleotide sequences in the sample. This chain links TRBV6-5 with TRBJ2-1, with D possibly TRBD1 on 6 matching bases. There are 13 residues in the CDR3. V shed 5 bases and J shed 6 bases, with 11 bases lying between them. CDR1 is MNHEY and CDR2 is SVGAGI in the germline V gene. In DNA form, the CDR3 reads TGTGCCAGCAGTCCCGGACAGAGCAATGAGCAGTTCTTC. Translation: CASSPGQSNEQFF.

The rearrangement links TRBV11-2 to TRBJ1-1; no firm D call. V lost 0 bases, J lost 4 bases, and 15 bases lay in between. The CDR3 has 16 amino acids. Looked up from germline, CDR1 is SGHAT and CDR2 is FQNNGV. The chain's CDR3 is CASSLEVLSLSTEAFF. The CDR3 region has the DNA TGTGCCAGCAGCTTAGAAGTTTTGTCCCTGAGCACTGAAGCTTTCTTT.

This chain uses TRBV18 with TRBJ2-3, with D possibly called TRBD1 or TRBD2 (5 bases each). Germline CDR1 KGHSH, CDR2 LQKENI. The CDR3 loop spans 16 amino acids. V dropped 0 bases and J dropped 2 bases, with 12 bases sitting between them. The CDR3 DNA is TGTGCCAGCTCACCACCGGGGCTAGCTTTCACAGATACGCAGTATTTT. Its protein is CASSPPGLAFTDTQYF.

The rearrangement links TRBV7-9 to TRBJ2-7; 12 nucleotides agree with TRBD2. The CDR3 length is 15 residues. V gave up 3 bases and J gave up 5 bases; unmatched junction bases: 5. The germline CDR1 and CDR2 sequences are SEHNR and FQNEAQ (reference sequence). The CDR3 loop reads CASSFLAGGPHEQYF. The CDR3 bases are TGTGCCAGCAGCTTTCTAGCGGGAGGGCCCCACGAGCAGTACTTC. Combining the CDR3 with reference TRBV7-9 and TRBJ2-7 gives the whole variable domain DTGVSQNPRHKITKRGQNVTFRCDPISEHNRLYWYRQTLGQGPEFLTYFQNEAQLEKSRLLSDRFSAERPKGSFSTLEIQRTEQGDSAMYLCASSFLAGGPHEQYFGPGTRLTVT.

DNA of the CDR3: TGTGCCAGCAGCTGGGACTTGTGGGGTGGGTCCTACAATGAGCAGTTCTTC. Protein sequence: CASSWDLWGGSYNEQFF. V usage is TRBV5-5 and J usage is TRBJ2-1; D is possibly TRBD2 (6 bases). CDR3 length: 17 residues. The V end was cut by 3 bases, the J end by 1 base, with 17 bases between. Germline V CDR1 and CDR2: SGHKS, YYEKEE (reference sequence).

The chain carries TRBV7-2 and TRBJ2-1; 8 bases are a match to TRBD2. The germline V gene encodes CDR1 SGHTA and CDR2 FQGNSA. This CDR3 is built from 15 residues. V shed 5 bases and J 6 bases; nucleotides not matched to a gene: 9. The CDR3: CASSKQVAGFNEQFF. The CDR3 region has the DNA TGTGCCAGCAGCAAGCAGGTAGCGGGGTTCAATGAGCAGTTCTTC.

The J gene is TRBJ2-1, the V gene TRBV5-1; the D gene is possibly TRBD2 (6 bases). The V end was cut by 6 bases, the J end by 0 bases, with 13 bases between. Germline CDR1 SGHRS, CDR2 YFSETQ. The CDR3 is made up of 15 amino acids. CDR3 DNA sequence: TGCGCCAGCACACGGGACGGGAGCTCCTACAATGAGCAGTTCTTC. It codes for CASTRDGSSYNEQFF.